This passage covers 23 T cell receptor beta chains from one sample sequenced in a study of CD8+ T cells in alopecia areata. cDNA prepared by RNA extraction and subsequent reverse transcription served as the template for sequencing. Some clones are missing from TCRdb's copy, which holds only in-frame ones; the method was immunoSEQ multiplex PCR. Seen here are about 98,000 clones, 35% to 50% observed once, and the top ten hold roughly 0.83%. Sequenced: CD4+ T cells sorted from blood. All receptors come from a human donor with alopecia areata.

This chain connects TRBV20-1 to TRBJ2-7; D gene ambiguous. CDR1 is DFQATT and CDR2 is SNEGSKA in the germline V gene (reference sequence). The CDR3 length is 11 residues. V lost 6 bases, J lost 5 bases, and 11 bases lay in between. The CDR3 DNA reads as TGCAGTGCCGTACCGGCTCACGAGCAGTACTTC. Encoded protein: CSAVPAHEQYF.

The chain employs TRBV30 and TRBJ1-2, with D perhaps matching TRBD1 (5 bases). Trimming removed 5 bases from V and 4 bases from J, with 14 bases in between. CDR3 length equals 13 residues. In germline, CDR1 is GTSNPN, CDR2 SVGIG (reference sequence). This chain's CDR3 is CAWFSRVGYGYTF. The CDR3 region has the DNA TGTGCCTGGTTTTCCAGGGTAGGCTATGGCTACACCTTC.

This clone was seen only a few times. A junction end diverges from the germline sequence, so it may reflect a read error. The chain couples TRBV29-1 to TRBJ2-1; D gene ambiguous. This CDR3 is built from 14 residues. Germline assignment: CDR1 SQVTM and CDR2 ANQGSEA. The CDR3 protein is CSAETPSSYNEQFF. The DNA for the CDR3 is TGCAGCGCTGAAACTCCCAGCTCCTACAATGAGCAGTTCTTC.

This clone was detected only a few times. The gene calls are TRBV29-1 and TRBJ2-5, with TRBD2 identical over 14 bases. CDR1 and CDR2 (germline): SQVTM, ANQGSEA. The CDR3 length is 14 residues. The V and J ends lost 7 bases and 4 bases, in that order; junction bases with no gene match: 5. CDR3 nucleotide sequence: TGCAGCGGACGACTAGCGGGGGGGCGAGAGACCCAGTACTTC. It codes for CSGRLAGGRETQYF.

The rearrangement uses TRBV29-1 and TRBJ2-4; D remains unclear. V was cut by 6 bases and J by 8 bases, with 5 bases left in between. The CDR3 extends over 9 amino acids. Germline V lookup: CDR1 SQVTM, CDR2 ANQGSEA. The CDR3 coding sequence is TGCAGCGTGGCAGACATTCAGTACTTC. This sequence encodes CSVADIQYF.

V gene TRBV9 combines with J gene TRBJ2-2, with D uncertain. From germline, CDR1 is SGDLS and CDR2 YYNGEE. This CDR3 region has 14 residues. Between the trimmed V and J ends, which lost 5 bases and 1 base, there was a span of 9 bases. The DNA of the CDR3 is TGTGCCAGCAGGGCCGGGCAGAACACCGGGGAGCTGTTTTTT. This translates into CASRAGQNTGELFF.

In its sample, this clone was seen a few times. J is TRBJ1-1 and V is TRBV29-1; D gene uncertain. V lost 4 bases and J 8 bases, leaving 17 bases between the germline ends. This CDR3 has 13 residues. CDR1 and CDR2 (germline): SQVTM, ANQGSEA. In DNA, the CDR3 is TGCAGCGTTGTGTGGGCCCTTCTCGGGGAAGCTTTCTTT. It translates to CSVVWALLGEAFF.

The chain recombines TRBV29-1 with TRBJ1-3; TRBD1 matches 10 bases. Germline trimming cut 6 bases from V and 8 bases from J; bases unmatched to any gene: 10. The CDR3 totals 14 residues. Germline assignment: CDR1 SQVTM and CDR2 ANQGSEA. CDR3 coding DNA: TGCAGCGTCCAGTGGACAGGGGGGACAGACACCATATATTTT. Protein sequence: CSVQWTGGTDTIYF.

The chain is built from TRBV30 and TRBJ2-7, with a possible D match to TRBD2 (7 bases). With 4 bases removed from V and 1 base from J, the gap between germline ends came to 14 bases. The CDR3 totals 14 residues. Germline CDR1 reads GTSNPN; CDR2 reads SVGIG (reference sequence). The CDR3 DNA reads TGTGCCTGGAATCGGGGGGCAGGGTCCTACGAGCAGTACTTC. It translates to CAWNRGAGSYEQYF.

This clone was counted between two and nine times. The genes are TRBV5-1 and TRBJ2-7, with no clear D. Trimming left V 0 bases short and J 3 bases short, with 10 bases between. CDR1 and CDR2 from the germline V gene are SGHRS and YFSETQ. This CDR3 is built from 14 residues. CDR3 bases: TGCGCCAGCAGCTTGGATGGCAGAAACTACGAGCAGTACTTC. Its protein is CASSLDGRNYEQYF. Looking up the rest from reference TRBV5-1 and TRBJ2-7 gives the full variable domain: KAGVTQTPRYLIKTRGQQVTLSCSPISGHRSVSWYQQTPGQGLQFLFEYFSETQRNKGNFPGRFSGRQFSNSRSEMNVSTLELGDSALYLCASSLDGRNYEQYFGPGTRLTVT.

This clone was observed a handful of times. Other nucleotide sequences in the sample specify the same CDR3. The rearrangement joins TRBV29-1 to TRBJ2-3; D call uncertain. The CDR3 runs 10 residues. Germline-derived CDR1 and CDR2 are SQVTM and ANQGSEA. The CDR3 loop is CSGSTDTQYF. DNA for the CDR3: TGCAGTGGAAGCACAGATACGCAGTATTTT.

The chain uses TRBV2 and TRBJ2-5, with D hard to call. V was cut by 6 bases and J by 2 bases, with 7 bases left in between. The CDR3 consists of 12 residues. CDR1 SNHLY and CDR2 FYNNEI come from the germline V gene. The CDR3 DNA sequence: TGTGCCAGCAGGCTGCAGCAAGAGACCCAGTACTTC. Residues: CASRLQQETQYF.

The chain couples TRBV14 to TRBJ2-1; TRBD2 matches 7 bases. The CDR3 loop spans 18 amino acids. The V segment lost 0 bases and the J segment 7 bases; nucleotides outside the gene matches: 15. From germline, CDR1 is SGHDN and CDR2 FVKESK. The CDR3 DNA is TGTGCCAGCAGCCAAGACATCGTAGGGAGGGCAGTCAGGAATGAGCAGTTCTTC. Translation gives CASSQDIVGRAVRNEQFF.

The chain combines TRBV7-2 with TRBJ2-2, with TRBD2 matching 10 bases. V was pared by 1 base and J by 7 bases, with 0 bases of the junction left unmatched. The CDR3 contains 14 residues. Germline CDR1 reads SGHTA; CDR2 reads FQGNSA. CDR3 DNA: TGTGCCAGCAGCTTAGGGACTAGCGGCGGGGAGCTGTTTTTT. It codes for CASSLGTSGGELFF.

Regarding this clone: The identical CDR3 is also encoded by other nucleotide sequences in the sample. This chain connects TRBV5-1 to TRBJ2-3; D ambiguous. The V gene lost 0 bases and the J gene lost 4 bases, with 6 bases spanning the gap. This CDR3 contains 13 residues. The V gene's germline CDR1 is SGHRS and CDR2 YFSETQ. The CDR3 DNA follows: TGCGCCAGCAGCTTGGGGGCTGCAGATACGCAGTATTTT. Protein: CASSLGAADTQYF.

This clone turned up a few times. This rearrangement joins TRBV29-1 to TRBJ2-5; D gene ambiguous. The V and J ends lost 7 bases and 3 bases respectively, with 12 bases between them. The CDR3 spans 12 residues. Per the germline V gene, CDR1 is SQVTM and CDR2 is ANQGSEA. This chain's CDR3 is CSGTKGEETQYF. For the CDR3, the DNA is TGCAGCGGCACTAAAGGCGAAGAGACCCAGTACTTC.

This clone was seen only a few times. The gene calls are TRBV29-1 and TRBJ2-5; D remains ambiguous. The CDR3 spans 11 residues. The V gene's germline CDR1 is SQVTM and CDR2 ANQGSEA. V lost 4 bases and J 4 bases, leaving 7 bases between the germline ends. The CDR3 nucleotides read TGCAGCGTTGGATGGGGAGAGACCCAGTACTTC. Its protein product is CSVGWGETQYF.

This chain uses TRBV29-1 with TRBJ1-5; D not resolved. Looked up from germline, CDR1 is SQVTM and CDR2 is ANQGSEA. This CDR3 contains 13 residues. V was cut by 1 base and J by 4 bases, with 8 bases left in between. This chain's CDR3 is CSVEVTENQPQHF. In nucleotides, the CDR3 is TGCAGCGTTGAAGTGACGGAGAATCAGCCCCAGCATTTT.

This clone was seen only a few times. The chain has TRBV29-1 and TRBJ1-2; the match to TRBD1 covers 8 bases. The length of the CDR3 is 13 residues. Germline loops: CDR1 SQVTM, CDR2 ANQGSEA. V trimming: 2 bases; J trimming: 8 bases; junction bases outside the gene matches: 7. The DNA for the CDR3 is TGCAGCGTTGAATTCGGACAGGGCTTCGGCTACACCTTC. Translation: CSVEFGQGFGYTF.

The chain is built from TRBV29-1 and TRBJ1-4; D might be TRBD1 (6 bases). The germline gives CDR1 SQVTM, CDR2 ANQGSEA. V lost 7 bases and J lost 8, with 17 bases in between. The CDR3 consists of 13 residues. In DNA, the CDR3 is TGCAGCGCAAAACAGGGAGGGGGGGAAAAACTGTTTTTT. Its translation is CSAKQGGGEKLFF.

The J gene is TRBJ1-5, the V gene TRBV5-1; D is unresolved. Trimming cost V 0 bases and J 3 bases, with 10 bases left between them. Germline V gene sequence: CDR1 SGHRS, CDR2 YFSETQ. CDR3 length: 15 residues. The CDR3 sequence: CASSLDAGYNQPQHF. Here the CDR3 DNA reads TGCGCCAGCAGCTTGGATGCAGGATACAATCAGCCCCAGCATTTT.

V gene TRBV5-1 combines with J gene TRBJ2-7, with TRBD1 matching over 7 bases. The CDR3 covers 12 residues. Germline V gene data show CDR1 as SGHRS and CDR2 as YFSETQ. V gave up 4 bases and J gave up 3 bases; unmatched junction bases: 1. This chain's CDR3 is CASSTGDYEQYF. CDR3 nucleotide sequence: TGCGCCAGCAGCACAGGGGACTACGAGCAGTACTTC.

The chain recombines TRBV5-1 with TRBJ1-2; 7 nucleotides align to TRBD1. Germline V gene lookup returns CDR1 SGHRS and CDR2 YFSETQ. With 0 bases clipped from V and 3 bases from J, the junction kept 2 bases outside the gene matches. This CDR3 is built from 14 residues. DNA for the CDR3: TGCGCCAGCAGCTTGGTTCAGGGGGACTATGGCTACACCTTC. Its translation is CASSLVQGDYGYTF.